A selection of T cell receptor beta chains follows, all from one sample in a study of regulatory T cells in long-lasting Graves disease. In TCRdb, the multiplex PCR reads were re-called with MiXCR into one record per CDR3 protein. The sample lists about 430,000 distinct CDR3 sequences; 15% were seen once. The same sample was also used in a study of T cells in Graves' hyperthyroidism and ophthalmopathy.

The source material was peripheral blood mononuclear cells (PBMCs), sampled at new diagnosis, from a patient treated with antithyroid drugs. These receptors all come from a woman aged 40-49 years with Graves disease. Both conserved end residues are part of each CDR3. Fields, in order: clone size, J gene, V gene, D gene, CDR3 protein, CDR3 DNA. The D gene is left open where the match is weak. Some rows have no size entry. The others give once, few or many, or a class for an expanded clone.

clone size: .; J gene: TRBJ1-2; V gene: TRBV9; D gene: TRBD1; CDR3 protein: CASSDEDREYGGYTF; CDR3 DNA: TGTGCCAGCAGCGACGAGGACAGGGAGTACGGCGGCTACACCTTC
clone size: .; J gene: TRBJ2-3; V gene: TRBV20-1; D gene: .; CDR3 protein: CSARDRRGSTDTQYF; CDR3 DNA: TGCAGTGCTAGAGATCGTCGGGGGAGCACAGATACGCAGTATTTT
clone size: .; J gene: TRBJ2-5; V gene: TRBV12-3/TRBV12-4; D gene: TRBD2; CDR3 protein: CASRIAGGGETQYF; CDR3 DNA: TGTGCCAGCAGGATAGCGGGAGGGGGGGAGACCCAGTACTTC
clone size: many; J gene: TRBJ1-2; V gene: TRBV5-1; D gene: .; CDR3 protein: CASSGRTDANYGYTF; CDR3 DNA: TGCGCCAGCAGTGGACGGACAGATGCTAACTATGGCTACACCTTC
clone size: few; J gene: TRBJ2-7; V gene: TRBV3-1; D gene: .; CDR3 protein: CASSRRDGTPHREQYF; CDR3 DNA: TGTGCCAGCAGCCGGAGGGACGGGACACCCCATAGGGAGCAGTACTTC
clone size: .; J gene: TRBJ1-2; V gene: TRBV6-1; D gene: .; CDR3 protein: CATNVSPSPYGYTF; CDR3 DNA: TGTGCCACTAACGTTTCTCCATCCCCCTATGGCTACACCTTC
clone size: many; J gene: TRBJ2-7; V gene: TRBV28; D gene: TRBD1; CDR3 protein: CASSYPGQGALDEQYF; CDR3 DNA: TGTGCCAGCAGCTACCCGGGCCAGGGGGCTCTGGACGAGCAGTACTTC
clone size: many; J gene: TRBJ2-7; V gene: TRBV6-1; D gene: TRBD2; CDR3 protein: CASSEKASGSPYEQYF; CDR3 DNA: TGTGCCAGCAGTGAAAAAGCTAGCGGGAGCCCCTACGAGCAGTACTTC
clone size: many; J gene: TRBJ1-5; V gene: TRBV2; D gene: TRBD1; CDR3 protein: CASSDARQGWNQPQHF; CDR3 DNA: TGTGCCAGCAGTGATGCGAGACAGGGTTGGAATCAGCCCCAGCATTTT
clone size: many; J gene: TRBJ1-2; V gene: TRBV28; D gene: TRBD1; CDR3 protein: CASSKTISYRGYGYTF; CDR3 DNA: TGTGCCAGCAGCAAAACAATCTCTTACAGGGGTTATGGCTACACCTTC
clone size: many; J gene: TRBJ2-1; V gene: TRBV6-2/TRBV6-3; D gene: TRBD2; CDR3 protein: CASTPRTGLANYNEQFF; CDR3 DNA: TGTGCCAGCACCCCCCGAACCGGACTAGCCAATTACAATGAGCAGTTCTTC
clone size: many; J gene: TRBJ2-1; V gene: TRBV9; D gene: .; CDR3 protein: CASSSRERGNEQFF; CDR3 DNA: TGTGCCAGCAGCTCCCGGGAAAGGGGCAATGAGCAGTTCTTC
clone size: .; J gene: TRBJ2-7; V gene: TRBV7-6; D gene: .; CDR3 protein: CASSTGGIYEQYF; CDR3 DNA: TGTGCCAGCAGCACTGGGGGGATCTACGAGCAGTACTTC
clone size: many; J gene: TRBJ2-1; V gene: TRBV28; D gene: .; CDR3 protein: CASKGGAGAYNEQFF; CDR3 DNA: TGTGCCAGCAAAGGGGGCGCGGGAGCCTACAATGAGCAGTTCTTC
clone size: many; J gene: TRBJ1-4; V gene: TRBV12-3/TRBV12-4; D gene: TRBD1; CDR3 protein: CASSGTGDEKLFF; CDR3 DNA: TGTGCCAGTAGCGGGACAGGGGATGAAAAACTGTTTTTT
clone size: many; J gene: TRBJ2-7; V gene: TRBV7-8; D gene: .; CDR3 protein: CASSLDPLGGYEQYF; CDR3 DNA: TGTGCCAGCAGCTTAGACCCCTTAGGTGGCTACGAGCAGTACTTC
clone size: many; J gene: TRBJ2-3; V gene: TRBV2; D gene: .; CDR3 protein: CASTSSTDTQYF; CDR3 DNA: TGTGCCAGCACGAGTAGCACAGATACGCAGTATTTT
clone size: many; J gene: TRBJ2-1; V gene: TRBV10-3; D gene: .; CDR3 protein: CAISEPGGGVAYNEQFF; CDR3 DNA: TGTGCCATCAGTGAGCCTGGGGGCGGGGTGGCCTACAATGAGCAGTTCTTC
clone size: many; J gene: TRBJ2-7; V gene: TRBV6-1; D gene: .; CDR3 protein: CASSQAPGDEQYF; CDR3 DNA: TGTGCCAGCAGTCAGGCCCCGGGGGACGAGCAGTACTTC
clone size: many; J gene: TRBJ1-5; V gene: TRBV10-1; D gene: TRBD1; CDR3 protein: CAITDRGYSNQPQHF; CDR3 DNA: TGCGCCATCACGGACAGGGGATATAGCAATCAGCCCCAGCATTTT
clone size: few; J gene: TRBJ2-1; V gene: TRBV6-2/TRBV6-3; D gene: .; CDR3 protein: CASSSGHNEQFF; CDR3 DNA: TGTGCCAGCAGCTCGGGACATAATGAGCAGTTCTTC
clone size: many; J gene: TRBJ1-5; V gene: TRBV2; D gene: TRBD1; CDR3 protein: CASSVWGTGDQPQHF; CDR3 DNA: TGTGCCAGCAGTGTCTGGGGGACAGGTGATCAGCCCCAGCATTTT
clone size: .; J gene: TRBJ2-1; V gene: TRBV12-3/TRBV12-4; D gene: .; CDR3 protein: CASASGDNEQFF; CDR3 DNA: TGTGCCAGCGCTTCAGGGGACAATGAGCAGTTCTTC
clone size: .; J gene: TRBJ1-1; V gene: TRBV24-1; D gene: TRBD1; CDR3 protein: CATGSSETGITEAFF; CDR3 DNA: TGTGCCACCGGCTCAAGCGAGACAGGGATCACTGAAGCTTTCTTT
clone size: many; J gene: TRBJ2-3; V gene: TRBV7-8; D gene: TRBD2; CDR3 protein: CASSSSGREGSTDTQYF; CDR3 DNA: TGTGCCAGCAGCTCTAGTGGCCGGGAGGGGAGCACAGATACGCAGTATTTT
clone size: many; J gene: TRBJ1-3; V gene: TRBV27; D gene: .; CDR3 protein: CASSVIPPGEAGNTIYF; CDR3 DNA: TGTGCCAGCAGCGTTATACCACCAGGGGAAGCTGGAAACACCATATATTTT
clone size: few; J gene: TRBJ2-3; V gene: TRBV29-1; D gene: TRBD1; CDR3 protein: CSVDGTGVVNTQYF; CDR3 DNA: TGCAGCGTTGATGGGACAGGGGTTGTTAATACGCAGTATTTT
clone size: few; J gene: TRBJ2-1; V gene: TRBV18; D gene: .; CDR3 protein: CASSSGGRENNEQFF; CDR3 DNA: TGTGCCAGCTCATCTGGGGGTAGGGAGAACAATGAGCAGTTCTTC
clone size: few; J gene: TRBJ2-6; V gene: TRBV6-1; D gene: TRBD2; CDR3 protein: CASRPSGRVGANVLTF; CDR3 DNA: TGTGCCAGCAGACCCTCCGGGAGGGTGGGGGCCAACGTCCTGACTTTC
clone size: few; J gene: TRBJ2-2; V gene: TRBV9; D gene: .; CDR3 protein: CASSVARDTGELFF; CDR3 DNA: TGTGCCAGCAGCGTAGCAAGGGATACCGGGGAGCTGTTTTTT
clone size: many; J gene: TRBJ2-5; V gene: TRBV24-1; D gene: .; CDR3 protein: CATSGRQQETQYF; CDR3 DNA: TGTGCCACCAGTGGCCGACAGCAAGAGACCCAGTACTTC
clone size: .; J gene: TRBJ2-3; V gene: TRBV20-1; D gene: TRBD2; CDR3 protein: CSAPGPGLAGDTQYF; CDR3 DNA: TGCAGTGCTCCGGGACCGGGACTAGCGGGAGATACGCAGTATTTT
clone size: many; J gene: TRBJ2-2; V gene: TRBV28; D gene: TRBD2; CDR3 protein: CASGGTSLPGELFF; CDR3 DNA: TGTGCCAGCGGGGGGACTAGCCTCCCCGGGGAGCTGTTTTTT
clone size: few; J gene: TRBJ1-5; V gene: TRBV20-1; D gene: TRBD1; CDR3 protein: CSAGRQGDYSNQPQHF; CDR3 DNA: TGCAGTGCTGGCAGACAGGGGGATTATAGCAATCAGCCCCAGCATTTT
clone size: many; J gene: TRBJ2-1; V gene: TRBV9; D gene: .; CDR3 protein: CASSEGPVSYNEQFF; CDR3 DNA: TGTGCCAGCAGCGAAGGCCCTGTCTCCTACAATGAGCAGTTCTTC
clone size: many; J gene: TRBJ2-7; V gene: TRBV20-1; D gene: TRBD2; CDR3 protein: CSATGLAGDIYEQYF; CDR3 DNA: TGCAGTGCTACTGGACTAGCGGGAGATATCTACGAGCAGTACTTC
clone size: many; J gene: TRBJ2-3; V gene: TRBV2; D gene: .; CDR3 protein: CASSAPGETDTQYF; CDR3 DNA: TGTGCCAGCAGTGCGCCAGGGGAGACAGATACGCAGTATTTT
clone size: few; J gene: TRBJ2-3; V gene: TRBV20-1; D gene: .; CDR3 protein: CSASRRAGRTDTQYF; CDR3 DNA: TGCAGTGCTTCCAGGAGGGCGGGAAGAACAGATACGCAGTATTTT
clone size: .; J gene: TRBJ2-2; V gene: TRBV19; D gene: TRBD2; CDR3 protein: CASSIDQIAGGSGELFF; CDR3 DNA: TGTGCCAGTAGTATAGATCAGATAGCGGGAGGTTCCGGGGAGCTGTTTTTT
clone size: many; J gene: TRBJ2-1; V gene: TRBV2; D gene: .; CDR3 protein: CASSDVTAQPWFF; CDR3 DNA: TGTGCCAGCAGTGATGTGACAGCCCAACCGTGGTTCTTC
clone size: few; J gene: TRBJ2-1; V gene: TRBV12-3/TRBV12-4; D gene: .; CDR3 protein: CASRGGDEQFF; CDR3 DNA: TGTGCCAGCAGAGGGGGGGATGAGCAGTTCTTC
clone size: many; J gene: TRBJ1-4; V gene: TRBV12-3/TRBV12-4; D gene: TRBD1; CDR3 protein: CASSLQGGFEKLFF; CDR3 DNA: TGTGCCAGCAGCCTACAGGGGGGTTTCGAAAAACTGTTTTTT
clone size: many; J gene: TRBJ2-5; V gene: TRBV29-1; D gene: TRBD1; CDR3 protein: CSHTQGAGETQYF; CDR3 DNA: TGCAGCCATACTCAGGGGGCCGGAGAGACCCAGTACTTC
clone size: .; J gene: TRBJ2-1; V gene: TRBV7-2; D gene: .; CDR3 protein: CASSPATGNEQFF; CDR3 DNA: TGTGCCAGCAGTCCAGCGACGGGGAATGAGCAGTTCTTC
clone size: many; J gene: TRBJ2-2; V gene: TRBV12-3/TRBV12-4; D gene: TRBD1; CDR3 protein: CASKGQGVNTGELFF; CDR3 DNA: TGTGCCAGCAAGGGACAGGGGGTAAACACCGGGGAGCTGTTTTTT
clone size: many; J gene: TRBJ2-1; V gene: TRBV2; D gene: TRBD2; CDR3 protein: CASRAPSGRAGNEQFF; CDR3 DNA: TGTGCCAGCAGGGCCCCTAGCGGGAGGGCCGGCAATGAGCAGTTCTTC